The 15 T cell receptor beta chains below all came from one sample that was sequenced in a study of T-cell reconstitution after alpha-beta-depleted transplantation in children. Preparation of the TCRbeta library involved a method that used unique molecular identifiers. TCRdb called the PCR reads again in MiXCR, with one record for every CDR3 protein. The sample records more than 400,000 distinct CDR3 sequences, 11% being singletons. Sequencing used PBMCs, mostly from graft donor cells, obtained 180 days after TCRalphabeta/CD19-depleted stem cell transplant. The receptors originated from a female patient aged 2-10 years who had a stem cell transplant for aplastic anemia, so the T cells may come from the graft donor.

The V and J genes are TRBV20-1 and TRBJ1-2; no clear D. The CDR3 has 13 residues. Per germline, CDR1 DFQATT and CDR2 SNEGSKA (reference sequence). V gave up 3 bases and J gave up 6 bases, with 14 bases separating them. The CDR3 loop reads CSASGPPADGYTF. The CDR3 coding sequence is TGCAGTGCTAGCGGGCCCCCGGCAGATGGCTACACCTTC.

This clonotype showed up just a few times. This rearrangement joins TRBV24-1 to TRBJ2-1; TRBD2 matches at 12 bases. V gave up 1 base and J gave up 7 bases; unmatched junction bases: 7. The germline V gene encodes CDR1 KGHDR and CDR2 SFDVKD. The CDR3 runs to 17 residues. The CDR3 here is CATSDFPGTSGLNEQFF. The DNA of the CDR3 is TGTGCCACCAGTGATTTCCCCGGGACTAGCGGGCTAAATGAGCAGTTCTTC.

This clonotype turned up a few times. The CDR3: CASSVAGSSGNTIYF. DNA for the CDR3: TGTGCCAGCAGCGTCGCCGGGAGCTCTGGAAACACCATATATTTT. V usage is TRBV9 and J usage is TRBJ1-3; D not certain. CDR1 is SGDLS and CDR2 is YYNGEE in the germline V gene. This CDR3 contains 15 residues. Trimming took 2 bases from V and 0 from J, leaving 9 bases between them.

The chain links TRBV19 to TRBJ1-2; D might be TRBD1 (6 bases). This CDR3 has 12 residues. The ends were cut back, 6 bases at V and 7 bases at J, with 12 bases in the middle. Germline CDR1 is LNHDA and CDR2 is SQIVND (reference sequence). The CDR3 reads CASRQGSTGYTF. CDR3 DNA sequence: TGTGCCAGTAGGCAGGGGTCCACTGGCTACACCTTC. Looking up the rest from reference TRBV19 and TRBJ1-2 gives the full variable domain: DGGITQSPKYLFRKEGQNVTLSCEQNLNHDAMYWYRQDPGQGLRLIYYSQIVNDFQKGDIAEGYSVSREKKESFPLTVTSAQKNPTAFYLCASRQGSTGYTFGSGTRLTVV.

V usage is TRBV7-6 and J usage is TRBJ2-7; tentatively, D is TRBD1 (6 bases). Germline lookup yields CDR1 SGHVS and CDR2 FNYEAQ. Trimming shortened V by 5 bases and J by 3 bases, and 14 bases separated the two germline ends. The CDR3 is 14 residues long. The CDR3 sequence is CASSRDTRIYEQYF. In DNA form, the CDR3 reads TGTGCCAGCAGCAGGGACACCCGGATCTACGAGCAGTACTTC. The variable domain in full, completed from reference TRBV7-6 and TRBJ2-7, reads GAGVSQSPRYKVTKRGQDVALRCDPISGHVSLYWYRQALGQGPEFLTYFNYEAQQDKSGLPNDRFSAERPEGSISTLTIQRTEQRDSAMYRCASSRDTRIYEQYFGPGTRLTVT.

In its sample, this clonotype was seen many times. This chain links TRBV4-3 with TRBJ2-3; 8 bases align to TRBD2. Germline-derived CDR1 and CDR2 are LGHNA and YSLEER. J lost 3 bases, V lost 3 bases, and 17 bases had no gene match. This CDR3 has 19 residues. Here the CDR3 DNA reads TGCGCCAGCAGCCAGGGATCCCGGGCTAGCGGGCGCCCTACAGATACGCAGTATTTT. It yields the protein CASSQGSRASGRPTDTQYF.

This clonotype came up a few times. The J gene is TRBJ1-1, the V gene TRBV21-1. TRBV21-1 is a pseudogene segment. The CDR3 is 15 residues long. The CDR3 region is CASSKDRGRNTEAFF. CDR3 nucleotide sequence: TGTGCCAGCAGCAAAGACAGAGGCAGGAACACTGAAGCTTTCTTT.

This clonotype was observed a handful of times. This rearrangement joins TRBV28 to TRBJ2-1; D is perhaps TRBD1 (9 bases). CDR1 and CDR2 from the germline V gene are MDHEN and SYDVKM. V gave up 6 bases and J gave up 1 base, with 22 bases separating them. The CDR3 loop spans 18 amino acids. The CDR3 nucleotides read TGTGCCAGCAGCCGGTTAGCGGGACAGGGAAGGTCCTACAATGAGCAGTTCTTC. Translated, it gives CASSRLAGQGRSYNEQFF.

This clonotype has ten or more counts. The gene calls are TRBV28 and TRBJ2-4; D is ambiguous. The CDR3 has 16 residues. Germline V CDR1 and CDR2: MDHEN, SYDVKM. V lost 3 bases to trimming and J lost 0 bases, with 12 bases between them. The CDR3 protein is CASSLGWSIAKNIQYF. DNA for the CDR3: TGTGCCAGCAGTTTGGGTTGGAGCATAGCCAAAAACATTCAGTACTTC.

This clonotype was found many times. The V gene is TRBV7-6, the J gene TRBJ2-1, with 9 bases matching TRBD1. Trimming removed 0 bases from V and 6 bases from J; junction bases left unmatched: 3. Per the germline V gene, CDR1 is SGHVS and CDR2 is FNYEAQ. The CDR3 has 15 amino acids. CDR3 sequence reads: CASSLAGTGINEQFF. CDR3 coding DNA: TGTGCCAGCAGCTTAGCCGGGACAGGGATCAATGAGCAGTTCTTC. Based on the CDR3 plus reference TRBV7-6 and TRBJ2-1, the full variable domain is GAGVSQSPRYKVTKRGQDVALRCDPISGHVSLYWYRQALGQGPEFLTYFNYEAQQDKSGLPNDRFSAERPEGSISTLTIQRTEQRDSAMYRCASSLAGTGINEQFFGPGTRLTVL.

This clonotype was observed a few times. This rearrangement joins TRBV6-4 to TRBJ2-1; no reliable D call. The CDR3 length is 15 residues. Trimming removed 3 bases at V and 3 bases at J, with 12 bases between. Looked up from germline, CDR1 is MRHNA and CDR2 is SNTAGT. CDR3 protein: CASSEGPDIYNEQFF. CDR3 sequence (DNA): TGTGCCAGCAGTGAAGGGCCTGATATCTACAATGAGCAGTTCTTC.

In this sample, this clonotype turned up a few times. The V gene is TRBV11-2, the J gene TRBJ1-3; no reliable D call. V was shortened by 5 bases and J by 7 bases, with 9 bases between the two germline ends. There are 12 residues in the CDR3. The germline V gene encodes CDR1 SGHAT and CDR2 FQNNGV. This CDR3 reads CASSPGLNTIYF. The CDR3 bases are TGTGCCAGCAGCCCCGGGCTGAACACCATATATTTT.

The rearrangement joins TRBV28 to TRBJ1-6; TRBD1 agrees at 12 bases. The CDR3 totals 17 residues. Germline V CDR1 and CDR2: MDHEN, SYDVKM. The V and J ends lost 2 bases and 7 bases, in that order; junction bases with no gene match: 6. CDR3 region: CASSLGDRGPWNSPLHF. The CDR3 DNA reads as TGTGCCAGCAGTTTAGGGGACAGGGGGCCTTGGAATTCACCCCTCCACTTT.

The gene calls are TRBV6-2 or TRBV6-3 and TRBJ2-7; D call uncertain. Germline CDR1 reads MNHEY; CDR2 reads SVGEGT. The CDR3 length is 16 residues. Trimming took 3 bases from V and 0 from J, leaving 15 bases between them. CDR3 sequence: CASSYNPTLSSYEQYV. Written as DNA, the CDR3 is TGTGCCAGCAGTTATAACCCTACCTTGAGCTCCTACGAGCAGTACGTC.

This clonotype was seen a few times. The genes are TRBV5-1 and TRBJ1-2; 9 bases agree with TRBD1. This CDR3 comprises 13 residues. V was clipped by 3 bases and J by 6 bases; unmatched bases: 3. Looked up from germline, CDR1 is SGHRS and CDR2 is YFSETQ. CDR3: CASSYRTGDGYTF. CDR3 coding DNA: TGCGCCAGCAGCTACCGGACAGGGGATGGCTACACCTTC. The full variable domain, with the rest looked up from reference TRBV5-1 and TRBJ1-2, is KAGVTQTPRYLIKTRGQQVTLSCSPISGHRSVSWYQQTPGQGLQFLFEYFSETQRNKGNFPGRFSGRQFSNSRSEMNVSTLELGDSALYLCASSYRTGDGYTFGSGTRLTVV.